This T cell receptor beta chain was identified in a study of control samples from healthy donors and cancer patients. Assay used: immunoSEQ multiplex PCR; TCRdb lists only in-frame clones, some missing. The data show roughly 180,000 clones, roughly 95% seen once. The CDR3 runs 15 residues. Between the trimmed V and J ends, which lost 5 bases and 8 bases, there was a span of 18 bases. The germline V gene has CDR1 LGHNT and CDR2 FRNRAP. This receptor was obtained from an older woman in good health. Sequencing input: blood. V gene TRBV12-5 combines with J gene TRBJ1-4, with D maybe TRBD1 (6 bases). The CDR3: CASGTSTGPIEKLFF. The CDR3 DNA follows: TGTGCTAGTGGTACCTCGACAGGTCCGATAGAAAAACTGTTTTTT. The whole variable domain, filled in from reference TRBV12-5 and TRBJ1-4, reads DARVTQTPRHKVTEMGQEVTMRCQPILGHNTVFWYRQTMMQGLELLAYFRNRAPLDDSGMPKDRFSAEMPDATLATLKIQPSEPRDSAVYFCASGTSTGPIEKLFFGSGTQLSVL.